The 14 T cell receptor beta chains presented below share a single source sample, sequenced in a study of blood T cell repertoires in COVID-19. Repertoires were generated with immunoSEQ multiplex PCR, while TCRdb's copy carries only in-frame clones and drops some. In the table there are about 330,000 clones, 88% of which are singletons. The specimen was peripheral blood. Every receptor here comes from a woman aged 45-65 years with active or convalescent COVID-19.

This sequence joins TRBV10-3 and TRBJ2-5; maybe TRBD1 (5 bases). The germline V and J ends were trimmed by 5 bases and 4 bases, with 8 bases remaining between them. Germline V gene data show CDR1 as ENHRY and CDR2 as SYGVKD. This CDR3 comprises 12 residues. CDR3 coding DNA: TGTGCCATCAGTCAAAGGGGAGAGACCCAGTACTTC. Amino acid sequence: CAISQRGETQYF.

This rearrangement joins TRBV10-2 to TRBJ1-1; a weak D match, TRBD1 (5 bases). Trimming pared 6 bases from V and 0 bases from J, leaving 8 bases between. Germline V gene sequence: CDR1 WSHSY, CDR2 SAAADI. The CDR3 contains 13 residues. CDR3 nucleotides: TGCGCCAGCAGGGACACCTTGAACACTGAAGCTTTCTTT. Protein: CASRDTLNTEAFF.

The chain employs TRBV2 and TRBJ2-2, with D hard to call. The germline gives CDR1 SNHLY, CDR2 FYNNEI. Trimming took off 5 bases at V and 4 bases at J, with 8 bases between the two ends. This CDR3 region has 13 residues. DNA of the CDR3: TGTGCCAGCAGTACAGAAGCCACCGGGGAGCTGTTTTTT. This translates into CASSTEATGELFF.

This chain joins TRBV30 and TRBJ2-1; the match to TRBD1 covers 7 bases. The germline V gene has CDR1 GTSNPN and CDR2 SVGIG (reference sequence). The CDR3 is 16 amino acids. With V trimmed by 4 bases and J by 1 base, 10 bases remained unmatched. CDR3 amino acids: CAWTNRGEGSYNEQFF. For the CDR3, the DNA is TGTGCCTGGACCAACAGGGGTGAGGGGTCCTACAATGAGCAGTTCTTC.

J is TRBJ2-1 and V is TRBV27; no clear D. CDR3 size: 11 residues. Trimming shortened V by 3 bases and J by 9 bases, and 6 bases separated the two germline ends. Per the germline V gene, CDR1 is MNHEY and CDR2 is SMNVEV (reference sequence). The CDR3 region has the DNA TGTGCCAGCAGTTTCGGCGGTGAGCAGTTCTTC. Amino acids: CASSFGGEQFF.

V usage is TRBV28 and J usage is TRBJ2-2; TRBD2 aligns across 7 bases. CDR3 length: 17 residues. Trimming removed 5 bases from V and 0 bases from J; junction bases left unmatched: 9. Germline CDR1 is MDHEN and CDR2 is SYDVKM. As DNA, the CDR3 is TGTGCCAGCAGTCCCCCCCCCGGGAGGACGAACACCGGGGAGCTGTTTTTT. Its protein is CASSPPPGRTNTGELFF. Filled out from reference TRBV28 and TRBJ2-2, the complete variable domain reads DVKVTQSSRYLVKRTGEKVFLECVQDMDHENMFWYRQDPGLGLRLIYFSYDVKMKEKGDIPEGYSVSREKKERFSLILESASTNQTSMYLCASSPPPGRTNTGELFFGEGSRLTVL.

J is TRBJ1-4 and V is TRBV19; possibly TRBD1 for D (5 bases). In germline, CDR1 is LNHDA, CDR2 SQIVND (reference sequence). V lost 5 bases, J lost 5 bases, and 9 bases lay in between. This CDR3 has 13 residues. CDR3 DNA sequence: TGTGCCAGTAGTTCCCGACAGAATGAAAAACTGTTTTTT. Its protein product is CASSSRQNEKLFF.

CDR3 coding DNA: TGCGCCAGCAGCTTGGCGGCGGCTAGCGGGGGCTCCTACAATGAGCAGTTCTTC. Protein product: CASSLAAASGGSYNEQFF. The chain carries TRBV5-1 and TRBJ2-1; TRBD2 agrees at 10 bases. Per the germline V gene, CDR1 is SGHRS and CDR2 is YFSETQ. The length of the CDR3 is 18 residues. V gave up 0 bases and J gave up 0 bases; unmatched junction bases: 6.

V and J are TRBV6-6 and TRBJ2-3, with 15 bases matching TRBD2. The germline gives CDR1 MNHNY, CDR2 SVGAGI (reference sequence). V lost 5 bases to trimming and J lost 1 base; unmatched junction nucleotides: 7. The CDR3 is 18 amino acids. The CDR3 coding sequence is TGTGCCAGCAGTCGGACTAGCGGGGGGGTAAGCGGCACAGATACGCAGTATTTT. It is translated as CASSRTSGGVSGTDTQYF.

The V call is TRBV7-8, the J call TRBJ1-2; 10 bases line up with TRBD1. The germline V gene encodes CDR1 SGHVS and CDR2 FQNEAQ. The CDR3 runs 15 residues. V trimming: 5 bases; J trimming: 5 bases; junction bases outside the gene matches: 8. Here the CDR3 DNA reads TGTGCCAGCAGCCCCCCGACAGGGGGCCGGTATGGCTACACCTTC. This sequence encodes CASSPPTGGRYGYTF.

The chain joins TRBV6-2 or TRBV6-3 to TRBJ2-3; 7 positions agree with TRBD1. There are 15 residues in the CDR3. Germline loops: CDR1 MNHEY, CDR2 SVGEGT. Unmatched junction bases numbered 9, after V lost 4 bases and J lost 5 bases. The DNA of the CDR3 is TGTGCCAGCAGTTTTCGACAGGGTGCGATAGATACGCAGTATTTT. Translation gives CASSFRQGAIDTQYF.

As DNA, the CDR3 is TGTGCCAGCAGCTCCGACTCCAGTCGCACAGATACGCAGTATTTT. Translation gives CASSSDSSRTDTQYF. The V call is TRBV7-2, the J call TRBJ2-3, with D unresolved. V dropped 4 bases and J dropped 1 base, with 12 bases sitting between them. The germline V gene encodes CDR1 SGHTA and CDR2 FQGNSA. The CDR3 loop spans 15 amino acids.

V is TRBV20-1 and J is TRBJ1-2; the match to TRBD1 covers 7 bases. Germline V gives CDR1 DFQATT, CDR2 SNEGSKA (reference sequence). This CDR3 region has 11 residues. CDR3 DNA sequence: TGCAGCCTGAGCCAGACAGGGCGCTACACCTTC. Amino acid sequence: CSLSQTGRYTF.

This chain's CDR3 is CATSEDRGRYNSPLHF. The CDR3 coding sequence is TGTGCCACCAGTGAGGACAGGGGGCGGTATAATTCACCCCTCCACTTT. J is TRBJ1-6 and V is TRBV24-1, with 11 bases that match TRBD1. Germline values: CDR1 KGHDR, CDR2 SFDVKD. J gave up 4 bases and V 4 bases, and 2 bases lay outside the gene matches. CDR3 length: 16 residues.